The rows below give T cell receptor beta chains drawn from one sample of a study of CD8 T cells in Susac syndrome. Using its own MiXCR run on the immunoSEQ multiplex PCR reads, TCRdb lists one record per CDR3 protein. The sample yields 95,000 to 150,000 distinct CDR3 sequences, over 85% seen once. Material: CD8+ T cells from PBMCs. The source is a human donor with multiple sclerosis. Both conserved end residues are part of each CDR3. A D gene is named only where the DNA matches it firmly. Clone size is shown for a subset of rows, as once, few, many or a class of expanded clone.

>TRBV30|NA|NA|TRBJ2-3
CAWSDLARSADTQYF
TGTGCCTGGAGTGATTTAGCTAGAAGCGCAGATACGCAGTATTTT
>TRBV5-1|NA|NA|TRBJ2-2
CASSYRTVPNTGELFF
TGCGCCAGCAGCTATCGGACAGTACCCAACACCGGGGAGCTGTTTTTT
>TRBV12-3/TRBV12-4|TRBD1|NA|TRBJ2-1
CASSFRGSRGTEQFF
TGTGCCAGCAGTTTCAGGGGGTCACGGGGAACGGAGCAGTTCTTC
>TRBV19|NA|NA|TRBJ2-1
CASSMSYNEQFF
TGTGCCAGTAGTATGTCCTACAATGAGCAGTTCTTC
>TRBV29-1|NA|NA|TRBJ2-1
CSVEGSNEQFF
TGCAGCGTTGAAGGAAGCAATGAGCAGTTCTTC
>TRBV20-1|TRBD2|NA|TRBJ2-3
CSASPGGPTDTQYF
TGCAGTGCTAGTCCGGGGGGGCCGACGGATACGCAGTATTTT
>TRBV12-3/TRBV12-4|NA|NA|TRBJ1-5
CASRLGKSNQPQHF
TGTGCCAGCAGACTCGGGAAGAGCAATCAGCCCCAGCATTTT
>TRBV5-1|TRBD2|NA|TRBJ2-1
CASSELAGGVNEQFF
TGCGCCAGCAGCGAACTAGCGGGGGGAGTGAATGAGCAGTTCTTC
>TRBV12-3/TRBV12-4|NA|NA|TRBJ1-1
CASSRRTALFIPNTEAFF
TGTGCCAGCAGTCGACGGACAGCCCTGTTTATCCCGAACACTGAAGCTTTCTTT
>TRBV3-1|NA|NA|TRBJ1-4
CASSQDRTAEKLFF
TGTGCCAGCAGCCAAGATAGGACAGCAGAAAAACTGTTTTTT
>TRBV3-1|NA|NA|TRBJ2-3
CASSQDGRGRTDTQYF
TGTGCCAGCAGCCAAGATGGGCGGGGGCGCACAGATACGCAGTATTTT
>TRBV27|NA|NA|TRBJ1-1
CASSKSMNTEAFF
TGTGCCAGCAGTAAGTCGATGAACACTGAAGCTTTCTTT
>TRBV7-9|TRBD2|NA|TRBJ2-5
CASSSGLAGVQETQYF
TGTGCCAGCAGCTCCGGACTAGCGGGAGTCCAAGAGACCCAGTACTTC
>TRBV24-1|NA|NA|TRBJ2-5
CATSDRREYQETQYF
TGTGCCACCAGTGACCGGAGGGAGTACCAAGAGACCCAGTACTTC
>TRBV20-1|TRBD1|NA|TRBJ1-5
CSARDLGQGNQPQHF
TGCAGTGCTAGAGATCTCGGACAGGGCAATCAGCCCCAGCATTTT
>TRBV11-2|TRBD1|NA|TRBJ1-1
CASSFGRTGGTEAFF
TGTGCCAGCAGCTTTGGGAGGACAGGGGGTACTGAAGCTTTCTTT
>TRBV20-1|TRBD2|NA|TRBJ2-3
CSAPSEVAGGLADTQYF
TGCAGTGCCCCATCGGAGGTAGCGGGAGGGCTCGCAGATACGCAGTATTTT
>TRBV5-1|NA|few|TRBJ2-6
CASSFSGANVLTF
TGCGCCAGCAGCTTCTCGGGGGCCAACGTCCTGACTTTC
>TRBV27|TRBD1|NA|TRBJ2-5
CASSPGTGGETQYF
TGTGCCAGCAGCCCGGGGACAGGGGGAGAGACCCAGTACTTC
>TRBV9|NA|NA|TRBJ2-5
CASSVEWSPGRETQYF
TGTGCCAGCAGCGTAGAATGGAGCCCGGGGCGGGAGACCCAGTACTTC
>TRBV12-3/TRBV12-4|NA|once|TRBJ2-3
CASSEIRSGASTDTQYF
TGTGCCAGCAGCGAAATACGTAGCGGAGCCAGCACAGATACGCAGTATTTT
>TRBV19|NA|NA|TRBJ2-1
CATGRGAHREQFF
TGTGCCACTGGCCGGGGGGCCCACCGGGAGCAGTTCTTC
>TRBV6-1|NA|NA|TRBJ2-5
CASTGRGTPSGTQYF
TGTGCCAGCACAGGAAGGGGGACCCCCAGTGGAACCCAGTACTTC
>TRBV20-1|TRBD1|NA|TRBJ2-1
CSARYSGQGPNEQFF
TGCAGTGCTCGATACTCGGGACAGGGGCCCAATGAGCAGTTCTTC
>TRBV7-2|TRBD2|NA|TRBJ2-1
CASRTRLAGVRPYNEQFF
TGTGCCAGCAGAACTAGGTTAGCGGGAGTACGTCCTTACAATGAGCAGTTCTTC
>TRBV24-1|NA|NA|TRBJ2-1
CATSDSQMGRVYNEQFF
TGTGCCACCAGTGATTCCCAAATGGGACGGGTGTACAATGAGCAGTTCTTC
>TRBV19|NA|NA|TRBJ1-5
CASTSDGQYNQPQHF
TGTGCCAGCACTTCAGACGGGCAGTACAATCAGCCCCAGCATTTT
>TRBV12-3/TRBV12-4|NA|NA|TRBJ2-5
CASSPPAPRTQYF
TGTGCCAGCAGCCCCCCGGCTCCTCGGACCCAGTACTTC
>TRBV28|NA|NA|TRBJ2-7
CASSSHSYEQYF
TGTGCCAGCAGTTCGCATAGCTACGAGCAGTACTTC
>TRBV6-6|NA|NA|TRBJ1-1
CATRTVWGAFF
TGTGCCACTCGGACAGTCTGGGGAGCTTTCTTT
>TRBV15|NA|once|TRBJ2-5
CATSRHRVFCTETQYF
TGTGCCACCAGCAGACACAGGGTCTTTTGTACGGAGACCCAGTACTTC
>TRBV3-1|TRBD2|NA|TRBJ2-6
CASSQESGGGARSGANVLTF
TGTGCCAGCAGCCAAGAATCGGGGGGGGGAGCGCGCTCTGGGGCCAACGTCCTGACTTTC
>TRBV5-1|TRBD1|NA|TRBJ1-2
CASSLTGGAGREGYTF
TGCGCCAGCAGCTTGACAGGGGGCGCAGGTCGAGAGGGCTACACCTTC
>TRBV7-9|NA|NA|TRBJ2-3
CASSHYADTQYF
TGTGCCAGCAGCCACTACGCAGATACGCAGTATTTT
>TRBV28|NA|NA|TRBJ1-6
CASSRAEGGSPLHF
TGTGCCAGCAGTCGGGCTGAGGGGGGATCACCCCTCCACTTT
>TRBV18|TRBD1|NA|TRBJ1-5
CASSPGDRDNQPQHF
TGTGCCAGCTCACCAGGGGACAGGGACAATCAGCCCCAGCATTTT
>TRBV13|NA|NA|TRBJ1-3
CASSLAISGNTIYF
TGTGCCAGCAGCTTAGCTATCTCTGGAAACACCATATATTTT
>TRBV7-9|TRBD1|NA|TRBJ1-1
CASSNYGTGGNGAFF
TGTGCCAGCAGCAACTACGGGACAGGGGGAAACGGAGCTTTCTTT
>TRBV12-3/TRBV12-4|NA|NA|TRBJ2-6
CATTSGANVLTF
TGTGCCACCACATCCGGGGCCAACGTCCTGACTTTC
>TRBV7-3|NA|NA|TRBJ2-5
CASSLSGGEKETQYF
TGTGCCAGCAGCTTATCCGGTGGAGAGAAGGAGACCCAGTACTTC
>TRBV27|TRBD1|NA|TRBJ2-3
CASSWGQGADTQYF
TGTGCCAGCAGTTGGGGACAGGGGGCAGATACGCAGTATTTT
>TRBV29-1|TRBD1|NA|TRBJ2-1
CSVAGGLYNEQFF
TGCAGCGTCGCAGGGGGCCTATACAATGAGCAGTTCTTC
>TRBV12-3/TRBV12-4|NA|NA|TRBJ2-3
CASSLGWGADTQYF
TGTGCCAGCAGTTTAGGTTGGGGCGCAGATACGCAGTATTTT
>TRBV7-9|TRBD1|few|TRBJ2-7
CASSFDRGDEQYF
TGTGCCAGCAGCTTCGACAGGGGGGACGAGCAGTACTTC
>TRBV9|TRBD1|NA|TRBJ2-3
CASSSRTGSSTDTQYF
TGTGCCAGCAGCTCCCGGACAGGCTCTAGCACAGATACGCAGTATTTT
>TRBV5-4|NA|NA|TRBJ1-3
CASSLVPTGGGNTIYF
TGTGCCAGCAGCTTGGTCCCCACTGGGGGCGGAAACACCATATATTTT
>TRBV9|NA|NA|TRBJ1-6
CASSPGAQSNSPLHF
TGTGCCAGCAGCCCGGGGGCCCAGTCTAATTCACCCCTCCACTTT
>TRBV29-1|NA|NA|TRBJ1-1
CTAQRYGTEAFF
TGCACAGCCCAAAGGTATGGCACTGAAGCTTTCTTT
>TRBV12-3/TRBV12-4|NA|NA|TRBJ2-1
CASSHDSPVKSF
TGTGCCAGCAGCCACGACAGCCCTGTTAAGAGCTTC
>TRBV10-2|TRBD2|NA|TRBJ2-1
CASSGLAGSDEQFF
TGCGCCAGCAGTGGTCTAGCGGGGTCGGATGAGCAGTTCTTC
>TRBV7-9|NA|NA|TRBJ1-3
CASRGGNTIYF
TGTGCCAGCAGGGGAGGAAACACCATATATTTT
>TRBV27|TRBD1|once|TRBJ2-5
CASSLTGYETQYF
TGTGCCAGCAGTTTGACAGGGTACGAGACCCAGTACTTC
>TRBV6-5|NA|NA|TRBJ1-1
CASSYTLTGGGTEAFF
TGTGCCAGCAGTTACACCCTCACCGGGGGCGGTACTGAAGCTTTCTTT
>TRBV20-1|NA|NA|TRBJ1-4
CSASLRETNEKLFF
TGCAGTGCTAGTCTTCGGGAAACTAATGAAAAACTGTTTTTT
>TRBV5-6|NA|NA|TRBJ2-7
CASSRTPSYEQYF
TGTGCCAGCAGCCGGACACCATCCTACGAGCAGTACTTC
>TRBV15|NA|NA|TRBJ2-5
CATSRGYGDNQETQYF
TGTGCCACCAGCAGAGGGTACGGGGATAACCAAGAGACCCAGTACTTC
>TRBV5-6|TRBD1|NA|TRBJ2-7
CASLGQVDRYEQYF
TGTGCCAGCCTCGGACAGGTAGACAGGTACGAGCAGTACTTC
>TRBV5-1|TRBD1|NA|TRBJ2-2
CASSLTTGGAGELFF
TGCGCCAGCAGCTTGACAACAGGGGGTGCCGGGGAGCTGTTTTTT
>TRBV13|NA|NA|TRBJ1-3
CASSLSGNTIYF
TGTGCCAGCAGCTTATCTGGAAACACCATATATTTT
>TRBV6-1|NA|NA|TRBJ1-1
CASSLLSGREAFF
TGTGCCAGCAGCCTGCTTTCAGGGCGAGAAGCTTTCTTT